The 12 T cell receptor beta chains reported below all come from one sample, sequenced in a study of blood T cell repertoires in COVID-19. This table comes from immunoSEQ multiplex PCR, and its TCRdb copy is limited to in-frame clones, with some not included. There are around 250,000 clones in the sample; under 85% occur only once, and about 2% lies in the top ten. The sample taken for sequencing was peripheral blood. The receptors derive from a man in his thirties or forties who had recovered from COVID-19.

The J gene is TRBJ2-3, the V gene TRBV3-1 (or the pseudogene TRBV3-2); D ambiguous. V lost 4 bases and J lost 6, with 8 bases in between. Germline CDR1 reads LGHDT; CDR2 reads YNNKEL (reference sequence). The length of the CDR3 is 12 residues. CDR3 nucleotide sequence: TGTGCCAGCAGCCGGCGAGCGGATACGCAGTATTTT. Translation: CASSRRADTQYF.

This clone was counted once. The gene calls are TRBV7-8 and TRBJ1-1, with unresolved D. With 2 bases removed from V and 2 bases from J, the gap between germline ends came to 9 bases. The germline V gene has CDR1 SGHVS and CDR2 FQNEAQ. CDR3 length: 14 residues. The CDR3 DNA follows: TGTGCCAGCAGCTTAAGGGAGTATAACACTGAAGCTTTCTTT. It translates to CASSLREYNTEAFF.

V is TRBV2 and J is TRBJ1-4; unclear D gene. Per germline, CDR1 SNHLY and CDR2 FYNNEI. The CDR3 has 15 amino acids. Trimming shortened V by 6 bases and J by 4 bases, and 15 bases separated the two germline ends. This CDR3 reads CASRDLDSNNEKLFF. The DNA of the CDR3 is TGTGCCAGCAGGGATCTGGACTCAAATAATGAAAAACTGTTTTTT. The complete variable domain, with remaining parts taken from reference TRBV2 and TRBJ1-4, reads EPEVTQTPSHQVTQMGQEVILRCVPISNHLYFYWYRQILGQKVEFLVSFYNNEISEKSEIFDDQFSVERPDGSNFTLKIRSTKLEDSAMYFCASRDLDSNNEKLFFGSGTQLSVL.

A few counts support this clone. The gene calls are TRBV2 and TRBJ2-2; tentative D call: TRBD1 (5 bases). V was pared by 2 bases and J by 1 base, with 5 bases between. This CDR3 has 14 residues. In germline, CDR1 is SNHLY, CDR2 FYNNEI. The CDR3 region is CASSEQGNTGELFF. The CDR3 DNA reads TGTGCCAGCAGTGAACAGGGGAACACCGGGGAGCTGTTTTTT.

This clone was recorded once. The chain couples TRBV7-3 to TRBJ2-2, with TRBD1 identical over 7 bases. Germline V gene lookup returns CDR1 SGHTA and CDR2 FQGTGA. This CDR3 comprises 15 residues. Germline trimming cut 1 base from V and 4 bases from J; bases unmatched to any gene: 3. The CDR3: CASSLKAGGTGELFF. In DNA, the CDR3 is TGTGCCAGCAGCTTAAAGGCAGGGGGCACCGGGGAGCTGTTTTTT.

The rearrangement links TRBV5-1 to TRBJ1-6; weak D call: TRBD1 (6 bases). V was shortened by 0 bases and J by 15 bases, with 25 bases between the two germline ends. Germline V gives CDR1 SGHRS, CDR2 YFSETQ. The CDR3 has 17 amino acids. This CDR3 is CASSLGGRTDLFIGLHF. Written as DNA, the CDR3 is TGCGCCAGCAGCTTGGGGGGCCGGACAGACCTATTCATTGGCCTCCACTTT.

This chain links TRBV18 with TRBJ2-5, with 8 bases matching TRBD2. Losses at the gene ends were 0 bases for V and 4 bases for J; bases not matched to a gene: 4. This CDR3 contains 15 residues. In germline, CDR1 is KGHSH, CDR2 LQKENI. CDR3 DNA: TGTGCCAGCTCACCACCTGTCCGGGGGGGAGAGACCCAGTACTTC. As protein: CASSPPVRGGETQYF.

A single count supports this clone. In DNA, the CDR3 is TGTGCCAGCAGCCAAGATCTAGTCGCCCACAATGAGCAGTTCTTC. Residues: CASSQDLVAHNEQFF. V is TRBV3-1 (or the pseudogene TRBV3-2) and J is TRBJ2-1, with D unresolved. Trimming took 0 bases from V and 5 from J, leaving 11 bases between them. In germline, CDR1 is LGHDT, CDR2 YNNKEL (reference sequence). The CDR3 spans 15 residues.

This chain uses TRBV3-1 (or the pseudogene TRBV3-2) with TRBJ2-7, with D perhaps matching TRBD2 (7 bases). V lost 3 bases and J lost 2, with 14 bases in between. Germline loops: CDR1 LGHDT, CDR2 YNNKEL (reference sequence). The CDR3 is made up of 15 amino acids. The CDR3 region is CASSQAGGTTYEQYV. Written as DNA, the CDR3 is TGTGCCAGCAGCCAGGCCGGGGGGACAACCTACGAGCAGTACGTC.

The count of this clone is one. This chain uses TRBV21-1 with TRBJ2-7; the table's D call of TRBD2 was not tested on the DNA. TRBV21-1 is shown as a pseudogene. The CDR3 has 16 residues. The CDR3 loop is CASSKVLAKGIYEQYV. In DNA, the CDR3 is TGTGCCAGCAGCAAAGTACTAGCCAAGGGGATATACGAGCAGTACGTC.

The V and J genes are TRBV29-1 and TRBJ1-1; unclear D gene. The CDR3 is made up of 13 amino acids. V lost 4 bases, J lost 4 bases, and 13 bases lay in between. Germline V lookup: CDR1 SQVTM, CDR2 ANQGSEA. CDR3 sequence: CSVAEDSTTEAFF. Written as DNA, the CDR3 is TGCAGCGTTGCGGAAGACTCAACCACTGAAGCTTTCTTT.

This rearrangement joins TRBV5-1 to TRBJ2-5; 9 bases match TRBD1. CDR3 length: 17 residues. V was pared by 2 bases and J by 4 bases, with 12 bases of the junction left unmatched. Germline values: CDR1 SGHRS, CDR2 YFSETQ. The CDR3 sequence is CASSFRAGTGGGETQYF. CDR3 DNA sequence: TGCGCCAGCAGCTTTAGAGCCGGAACAGGGGGCGGAGAGACCCAGTACTTC.